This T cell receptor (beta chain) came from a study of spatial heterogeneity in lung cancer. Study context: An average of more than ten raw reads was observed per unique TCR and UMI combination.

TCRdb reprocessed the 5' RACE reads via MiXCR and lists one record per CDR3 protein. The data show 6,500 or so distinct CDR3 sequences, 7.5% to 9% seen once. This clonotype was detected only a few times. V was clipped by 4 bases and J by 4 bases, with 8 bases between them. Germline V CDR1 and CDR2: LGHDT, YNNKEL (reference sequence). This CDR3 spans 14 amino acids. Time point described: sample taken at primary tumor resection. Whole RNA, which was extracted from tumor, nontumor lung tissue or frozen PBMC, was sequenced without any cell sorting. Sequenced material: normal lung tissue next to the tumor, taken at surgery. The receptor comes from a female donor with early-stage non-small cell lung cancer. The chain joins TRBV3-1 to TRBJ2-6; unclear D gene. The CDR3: CASSPPLGANVLTF. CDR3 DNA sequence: TGTGCCAGCAGCCCCCCGCTCGGGGCCAACGTCCTGACTTTC. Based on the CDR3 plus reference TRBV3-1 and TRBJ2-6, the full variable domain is DTAVSQTPKYLVTQMGNDKSIKCEQNLGHDTMYWYKQDSKKFLKIMFSYNNKELIINETVPNRFSPKSPDKAHLNLHINSLELGDSAVYFCASSPPLGANVLTFGAGSRLTVL.